Presented here are 17 T cell receptor beta chains from one specimen sequenced in a study of identical twins listed by TCRdb under 2016. The library was produced with 5' RACE. TCRdb names Illumina HiSeq 2000 as the instrument used. TCRdb reanalyzed the raw reads on its own, using fastp at Q25 for trimming and MiXCR for clone calling, and kept in-frame beta chains. One record per CDR3 amino acid sequence lists the most common genes and DNA. Recorded for this sample are 1.5 million to 2 million distinct CDR3 sequences; 32% of them occurred a single time. The ten top clones hold over 0.25% of the sample. Source material: cord blood. Source of these receptors: a newborn girl in good health.

Note on this clonotype: Being one base from a much bigger clone, this may be a read error. The J gene is TRBJ2-5, the V gene TRBV14; D unresolved. The CDR3 totals 12 residues. Germline-derived CDR1 and CDR2 are SGHDN and FVKESK. CDR3 nucleotides: TGTGCCTGCAGCCAAAACCAAGAGACCCAGTACTTC. As protein: CACSQNQETQYF.

The DNA of the CDR3 is TGTGCCAGCAGCACTAGCGGACACAATGAGCAGTACTTC. This encodes CASSTSGHNEQYF. V gene TRBV3-1 combines with J gene TRBJ2-7; 8 bases align to TRBD2. J gave up 7 bases and V 5 bases, and 7 bases lay outside the gene matches. There are 13 residues in the CDR3. CDR1 is LGHDT and CDR2 is YNNKEL in the germline V gene (reference sequence).

This clonotype was counted only a few times. This sequence joins TRBV20-1 and TRBJ1-5, with TRBD1 identical over 10 bases. Germline CDR1 DFQATT, CDR2 SNEGSKA (reference sequence). The CDR3 consists of 13 residues. The trim removed 6 bases at V and 5 bases at J, leaving 4 bases unmatched. In DNA form, the CDR3 reads TGCAGTGCCCTGGGACAGGGGTATCAGCCCCAGCATTTT. Amino acid sequence: CSALGQGYQPQHF.

The chain recombines TRBV2 with TRBJ1-5; D unclear. V lost 6 bases and J lost 3, with 6 bases in between. Germline V gene sequence: CDR1 SNHLY, CDR2 FYNNEI. The CDR3 is made up of 12 amino acids. Written as DNA, the CDR3 is TGTGCCAGCAGAGAGCCCAATCAGCCCCAGCATTTT. Translation: CASREPNQPQHF. The whole variable domain, filled in from reference TRBV2 and TRBJ1-5, reads EPEVTQTPSHQVTQMGQEVILRCVPISNHLYFYWYRQILGQKVEFLVSFYNNEISEKSEIFDDQFSVERPDGSNFTLKIRSTKLEDSAMYFCASREPNQPQHFGDGTRLSIL.

The genes are TRBV7-9 and TRBJ2-2, with unresolved D. CDR3 length equals 15 residues. Trimming removed 6 bases from V and 6 bases from J, with 17 bases in between. CDR1 is SEHNR and CDR2 is FQNEAQ in the germline V gene (reference sequence). Here the CDR3 reads CASSHPTKPPGELFF. As DNA, the CDR3 is TGTGCCAGCAGTCACCCGACCAAACCCCCCGGGGAGCTGTTTTTT.

The rearrangement uses TRBV11-3 and TRBJ2-3, with TRBD2 matching over 8 bases. This CDR3 spans 16 amino acids. V shed 1 base, J shed 2 bases, and the junction held 5 bases outside the gene matches. Germline assignment: CDR1 SGHNT and CDR2 YENEEA. CDR3 in amino acids: CASSLGTSTITDTQYF. CDR3 DNA sequence: TGTGCCAGCAGCTTAGGGACTAGCACTATCACAGATACGCAGTATTTT.

The chain links TRBV10-3 to TRBJ2-2, with 12 bases lining up with TRBD2. Germline lookup yields CDR1 ENHRY and CDR2 SYGVKD. This CDR3 has 17 amino acids. V dropped 3 bases and J dropped 2; count of bases not matched to a gene: 4. Here the CDR3 reads CAISDGTSGSNTGELFF. CDR3 sequence (DNA): TGTGCCATCAGTGATGGGACTAGCGGGTCCAACACCGGGGAGCTGTTTTTT.

This clonotype was seen only a few times. The rearrangement joins TRBV20-1 to TRBJ2-3, with 7 bases matching TRBD1. With V trimmed by 1 base and J by 0 bases, 4 bases remained unmatched. The CDR3 consists of 15 residues. Germline values: CDR1 DFQATT, CDR2 SNEGSKA (reference sequence). CDR3: CSARGRGPSTDTQYF. The CDR3 DNA reads as TGCAGTGCTAGAGGAAGGGGGCCAAGCACAGATACGCAGTATTTT.

The rearrangement links TRBV20-1 to TRBJ1-1, with no clear D. Germline V gene data show CDR1 as DFQATT and CDR2 as SNEGSKA (reference sequence). V dropped 3 bases and J dropped 5 bases, with 16 bases sitting between them. The CDR3 loop spans 14 amino acids. The CDR3 loop reads CSASRSSGKTEAFF. CDR3 bases: TGCAGTGCTAGTAGATCGTCGGGGAAAACTGAAGCTTTCTTT.

The genes are TRBV2 and TRBJ1-6; unclear D gene. Germline V CDR1 and CDR2: SNHLY, FYNNEI. This CDR3 region has 15 residues. V was trimmed by 0 bases and J by 4 bases, leaving 7 bases between them. CDR3 sequence reads: CASSEAVTYNSPLHF. The CDR3 DNA is TGTGCCAGCAGTGAAGCGGTTACATATAATTCACCCCTCCACTTT.

The V gene is TRBV9, the J gene TRBJ2-7; D is perhaps TRBD2 (5 bases). The J call may be incorrect, as the DNA end agrees better with TRBJ2-5. Germline V CDR1 and CDR2: SGDLS, YYNGEE. This CDR3 is 14 amino acids long. This CDR3 reads CASSIALGSETQYF. The CDR3 region has the DNA TGTGCCAGCAGCATAGCGTTGGGGTCTGAGACCCAGTACTTC.

Only a few counts were recorded for this clonotype. The V and J genes are TRBV20-1 and TRBJ2-7, with D uncertain. The ends were cut back, 6 bases at V and 2 bases at J, with 11 bases in the middle. The germline CDR1 and CDR2 sequences are DFQATT and SNEGSKA (reference sequence). The CDR3 is made up of 12 amino acids. The CDR3 loop reads CSAEGHPYEQYF. The DNA for the CDR3 is TGCAGTGCAGAAGGCCACCCCTACGAGCAGTACTTC.

The sample holds a few counts of this clonotype. The chain links TRBV20-1 to TRBJ1-1, with TRBD1 matching 7 bases. Germline-derived CDR1 and CDR2 are DFQATT and SNEGSKA (reference sequence). Trimming removed 6 bases from V and 1 base from J; junction bases left unmatched: 8. CDR3 length equals 14 residues. The CDR3 sequence: CSAPGQITNTEAFF. As DNA, the CDR3 is TGCAGTGCCCCGGGACAGATTACGAACACTGAAGCTTTCTTT.

The rearrangement joins TRBV5-1 to TRBJ2-7; tentatively, D is TRBD1 or TRBD2 (6 bases each). Looked up from germline, CDR1 is SGHRS and CDR2 is YFSETQ. The CDR3 spans 16 residues. Trimming took off 4 bases at V and 0 bases at J, with 17 bases between the two ends. CDR3 sequence reads: CASSKGGATSSYEQYF. The CDR3 DNA reads TGCGCCAGCAGCAAAGGGGGTGCGACTAGCTCCTACGAGCAGTACTTC.

The V and J genes are TRBV6-5 and TRBJ1-1, with 7 bases matching TRBD1. The CDR3 totals 13 residues. V shed 6 bases, J shed 7 bases, and the junction held 8 bases outside the gene matches. Germline V CDR1 and CDR2: MNHEY, SVGAGI. The DNA of the CDR3 is TGTGCCAGCAGGAGACAGGGAACATTTGAAGCTTTCTTT. Residues: CASRRQGTFEAFF.

This clonotype was found a few times. The chain links TRBV5-1 to TRBJ1-6; 8 nucleotides agree with TRBD1. The germline V gene encodes CDR1 SGHRS and CDR2 YFSETQ. J lost 10 bases, V lost 2 bases, and 8 bases had no gene match. The CDR3 spans 15 residues. The CDR3 reads CASSFGQGPSSPLHF. The CDR3 region has the DNA TGCGCCAGCAGCTTTGGACAGGGCCCCTCATCACCCCTCCACTTT.

This clonotype was seen at least ten times. This chain links TRBV10-2 with TRBJ2-7, with 7 bases lining up with TRBD1. Germline CDR1 reads WSHSY; CDR2 reads SAAADI. CDR3 size: 15 residues. V shed 6 bases and J 0 bases; nucleotides not matched to a gene: 8. CDR3 DNA: TGCGCCAGCAGCCGACAGGGCACCACCTCCTACGAGCAGTACTTC. This translates into CASSRQGTTSYEQYF.